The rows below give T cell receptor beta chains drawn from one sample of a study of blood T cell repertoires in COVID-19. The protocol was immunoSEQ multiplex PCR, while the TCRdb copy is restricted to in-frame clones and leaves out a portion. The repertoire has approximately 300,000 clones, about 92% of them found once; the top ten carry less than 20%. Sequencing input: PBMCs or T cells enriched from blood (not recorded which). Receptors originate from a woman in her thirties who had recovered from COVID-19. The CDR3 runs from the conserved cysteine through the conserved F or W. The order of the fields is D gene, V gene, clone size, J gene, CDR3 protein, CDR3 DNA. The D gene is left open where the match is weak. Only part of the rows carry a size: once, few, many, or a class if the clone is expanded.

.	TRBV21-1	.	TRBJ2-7	CASSKVGTREQYF	TGTGCCAGCAGCAAAGTCGGAACGAGGGAGCAGTACTTC
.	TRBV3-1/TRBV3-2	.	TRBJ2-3	CASSQARQTFRPETDTQYF	TGTGCCAGCAGCCAAGCGCGGCAAACGTTCCGCCCGGAGACAGATACGCAGTATTTT
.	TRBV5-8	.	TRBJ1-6	CASSLEPGHLSPLHF	TGTGCCAGCAGCTTGGAGCCGGGACACCTATCACCCCTCCACTTT
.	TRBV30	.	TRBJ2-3	CAWTSSSRDTQYF	TGTGCCTGGACTAGTAGTTCCCGTGATACGCAGTATTTT
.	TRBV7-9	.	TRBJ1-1	CASSSPGAPNTEAFF	TGTGCCAGCAGCTCCCCAGGGGCCCCGAACACTGAAGCTTTCTTT
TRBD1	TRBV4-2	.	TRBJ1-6	CASSQGQFYNSPLHF	TGTGCCAGCAGCCAGGGACAGTTCTATAATTCACCCCTCCACTTT
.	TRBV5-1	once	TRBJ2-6	CASSLHSGANVLTF	TGCGCCAGCAGCTTACACTCTGGGGCCAACGTCCTGACTTTC
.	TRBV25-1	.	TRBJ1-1	CASRRGGVTEAFF	TGTGCCAGCAGGCGAGGAGGGGTTACTGAAGCTTTCTTT
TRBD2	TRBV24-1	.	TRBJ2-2	CATSDFGSGRNTGELFF	TGTGCCACCAGTGATTTCGGTAGCGGGAGGAACACCGGGGAGCTGTTTTTT
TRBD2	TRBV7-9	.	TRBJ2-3	CASSRIAGEADTQYF	TGTGCCAGCAGCCGTATAGCGGGAGAGGCAGATACGCAGTATTTT
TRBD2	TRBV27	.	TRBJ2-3	CASSKLAGMADTQYF	TGTGCCAGCAGTAAACTAGCGGGAATGGCAGATACGCAGTATTTT
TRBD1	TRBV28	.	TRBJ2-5	CASGPSYLGQLQETQYF	TGTGCCAGCGGACCTTCGTACCTGGGACAGCTTCAAGAGACCCAGTACTTC
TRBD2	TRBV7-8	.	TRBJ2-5	CASSLRTSGRAYRETQYF	TGTGCCAGCAGCTTAAGGACTAGCGGGAGGGCCTATCGGGAGACCCAGTACTTC
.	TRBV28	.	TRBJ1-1	CATTTGSNTEAFF	TGTGCCACCACGACGGGTTCGAACACTGAAGCTTTCTTT
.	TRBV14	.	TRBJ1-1	CASSQGRGRMNTEAFF	TGTGCCAGCAGCCAAGGGCGGGGCCGCATGAACACTGAAGCTTTCTTT
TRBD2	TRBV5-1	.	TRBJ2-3	CASSLTSGRASDTQYF	TGCGCCAGCAGCTTAACTAGCGGGAGGGCGTCAGATACGCAGTATTTT
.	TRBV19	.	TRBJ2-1	CASSIGGQGNEQFF	TGTGCCAGTAGTATCGGAGGGCAGGGCAATGAGCAGTTCTTC
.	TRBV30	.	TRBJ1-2	CAWSVLDPYGYTF	TGTGCCTGGAGTGTACTAGATCCCTATGGCTACACCTTC
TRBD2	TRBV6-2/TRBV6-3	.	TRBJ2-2	CASSYVGLAENTGELFF	TGTGCCAGCAGTTACGTAGGACTAGCGGAAAACACCGGGGAGCTGTTTTTT
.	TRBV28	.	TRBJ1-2	CASSSPPRDHYGYTF	TGTGCCAGCAGTTCCCCCCCCAGGGATCACTATGGCTACACCTTC
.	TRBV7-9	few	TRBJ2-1	CASSFQEYNEQFF	TGTGCCAGCAGCTTCCAGGAATACAATGAGCAGTTCTTC
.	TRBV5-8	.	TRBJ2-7	CASSMTGTIYEQYF	TGTGCCAGCAGCATGACCGGGACAATCTACGAGCAGTACTTC
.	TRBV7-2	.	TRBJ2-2	CASSSTGNTGELFF	TGTGCCAGCAGCTCGACAGGTAACACCGGGGAGCTGTTTTTT
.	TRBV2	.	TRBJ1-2	CASSESLLTNYGYTF	TGTGCCAGCAGTGAAAGTCTACTCACCAACTATGGCTACACCTTC
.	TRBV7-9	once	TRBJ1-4	CASSLVALPSEKLFF	TGTGCCAGCAGCTTAGTGGCCCTCCCTAGTGAAAAACTGTTTTTT
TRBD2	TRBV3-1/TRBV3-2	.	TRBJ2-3	CASSLTPGLAGTSTDTQYF	TGTGCCAGCAGCCTTACACCGGGACTAGCGGGGACTAGCACAGATACGCAGTATTTT
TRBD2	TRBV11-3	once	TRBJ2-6	CASSTPGGGSGANVLTF	TGTGCCAGCAGCACCCCCGGGGGGGGCTCTGGGGCCAACGTCCTGACTTTC
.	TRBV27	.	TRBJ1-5	CASSLTSGSAQHF	TGTGCCAGCAGTTTAACTTCCGGGTCCGCCCAGCATTTT
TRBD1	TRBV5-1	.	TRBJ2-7	CASCLGTGVFKSSYEQYF	TGCGCCAGCTGTCTCGGGACAGGGGTCTTTAAAAGCTCCTACGAGCAGTACTTC
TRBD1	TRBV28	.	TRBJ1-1	CASSHTIRQGYGTEAFF	TGTGCCAGCAGCCATACGATTAGACAGGGATATGGCACTGAAGCTTTCTTT
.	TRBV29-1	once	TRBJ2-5	CSVVVTGQETQYF	TGCAGCGTTGTAGTAACGGGACAAGAGACCCAGTACTTC
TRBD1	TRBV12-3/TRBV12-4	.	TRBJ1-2	CASTLDRGHGYTF	TGTGCCAGCACCTTGGACAGGGGGCATGGCTACACCTTC
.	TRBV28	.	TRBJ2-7	CASSLSPGYEQYF	TGTGCCAGCAGTTTGAGTCCCGGTTACGAGCAGTACTTC
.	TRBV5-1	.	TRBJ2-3	CASSLDPAGPDTQYF	TGCGCCAGCAGCTTAGACCCCGCGGGGCCAGATACGCAGTATTTT
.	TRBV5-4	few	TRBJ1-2	CASSQRRDFGYTF	TGTGCCAGCAGCCAGCGGAGGGATTTTGGCTACACCTTC
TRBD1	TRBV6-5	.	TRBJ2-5	CASSLRTGVGETQYF	TGTGCCAGCAGTCTAAGGACAGGGGTCGGGGAGACCCAGTACTTC
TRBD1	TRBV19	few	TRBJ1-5	CASSIDTGGHSNQPQHF	TGTGCCAGTAGTATAGATACAGGGGGTCATAGCAATCAGCCCCAGCATTTT
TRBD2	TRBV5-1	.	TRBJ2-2	CASSPLAGRTGELFF	TGCGCCAGCAGCCCACTAGCGGGGAGGACCGGGGAGCTGTTTTTT
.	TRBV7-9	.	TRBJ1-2	CASSLAGNYGYTF	TGTGCCAGCAGCTTAGCCGGGAACTATGGCTACACCTTC
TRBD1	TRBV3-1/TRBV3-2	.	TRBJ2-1	CASSQDWPPGQGSNEQFF	TGTGCCAGCAGCCAGGACTGGCCACCGGGACAGGGATCCAATGAGCAGTTCTTC
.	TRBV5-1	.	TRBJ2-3	CASSPLLTDTQYF	TGCGCCAGCAGCCCCCTACTCACAGATACGCAGTATTTT
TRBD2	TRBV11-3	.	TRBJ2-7	CASSTTSGGAYEQYF	TGTGCCAGCAGCACCACTAGCGGGGGGGCCTACGAGCAGTACTTC
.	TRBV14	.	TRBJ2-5	CASSQGLEGPRETQYF	TGTGCCAGCAGCCAAGGGTTGGAGGGACCACGGGAGACCCAGTACTTC
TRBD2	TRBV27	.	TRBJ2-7	CASRPRLLAGGKGQYF	TGTGCCAGCAGGCCCCGTTTGCTAGCGGGAGGGAAGGGACAGTACTTC
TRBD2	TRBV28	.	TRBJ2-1	CASSFFLAGGPNEQFF	TGTGCCAGCAGTTTTTTTCTCGCGGGAGGCCCCAATGAGCAGTTCTTC
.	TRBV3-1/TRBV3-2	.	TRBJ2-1	CASSQDPAGGHEQFF	TGTGCCAGCAGCCAAGATCCGGCAGGGGGGCATGAGCAGTTCTTC
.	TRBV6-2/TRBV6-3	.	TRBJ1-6	CASSYPAGINSPLHF	TGTGCCAGCAGTTATCCTGCGGGTATCAATTCACCCCTCCACTTT
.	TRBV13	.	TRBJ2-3	CASSLGQAHTDTQYF	TGTGCCAGCAGCTTAGGCCAGGCGCACACAGATACGCAGTATTTT
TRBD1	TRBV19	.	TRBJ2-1	CASSSPSGTGRNEQFF	TGTGCCAGTAGTTCGCCTTCCGGGACAGGCAGAAATGAGCAGTTCTTC
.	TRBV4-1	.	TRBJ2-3	CASSPGRTGLKFFTDTQYF	TGCGCCAGCAGCCCTGGGCGGACGGGACTTAAATTTTTCACAGATACGCAGTATTTT
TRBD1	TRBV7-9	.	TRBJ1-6	CASSPKDRDERALHF	TGTGCCAGCAGCCCAAAGGACAGGGACGAGCGGGCCCTCCACTTT